The T cell receptor (beta chain) described here comes from a study of CD8 T cells in ankylosing spondylitis. The V segment lost 2 bases and the J segment 4 bases; nucleotides outside the gene matches: 8. This CDR3 spans 16 amino acids. Germline V lookup: CDR1 SGHNT, CDR2 YYREEE (reference sequence). TCRdb recomputed calls from the 5' RACE reads with MiXCR, one row per CDR3 protein. The table shows more than 650,000 distinct CDR3 sequences, with about 11% occurring only once. Study-level points and caveats: Blood of patients with ankylosing spondylitis appeared to be characterized by a TCR beta motif of fewer than 10 highly homologous variants.

With regard to this clonotype: The antigen is not known.

The chain is built from TRBV5-4 and TRBJ2-2; TRBD2 matches 7 bases. This TCR was recovered from a male donor with ankylosing spondylitis. The sequencing sample was made of blood, either unsorted or a sorted T cell fraction (not recorded which). CDR3 in amino acids: CASSFHGGMGTGELFF. CDR3 nucleotide sequence: TGTGCCAGCAGCTTCCACGGGGGGATGGGCACCGGGGAGCTGTTTTTT.